A selection of T cell receptor beta chains follows, all from one sample in a study of radiation and T cells in renal cell carcinoma. Method: immunoSEQ multiplex PCR; TCRdb's copy keeps in-frame clones and lacks some. The data hold around 86,000 clones, with 70% to 90% observed a single time. The sequencing here drew on blood, taken from a patient whose treatment included radiotherapy and nephrectomy. These receptors came from a woman in her forties or fifties with renal cell carcinoma. Each CDR3 is given with its conserved first and last residue. The D gene is left open where the match is weak. Expanded clones are given a class, and other clones once, few, many or no size at all.

-	-	TRBV7-2	TRBJ2-1	13	TGTGCCAGCAGCCGAGGTAGGGCCAATGAGCAGTTCTTC	CASSRGRANEQFF
-	once	TRBV5-1	TRBJ1-6	13	TGCGCCAGCAGCCGACGGACGGTTTCACCCCTCCACTTT	CASSRRTVSPLHF
TRBD1	once	TRBV7-9	TRBJ1-6	15	TGTGCCAGCAGCTCAAGAGGACAGGGGATCTCACCCCTCCACTTT	CASSSRGQGISPLHF
-	-	TRBV4-3	TRBJ2-2	14	TGCGCCAGCAGCCATGGGACGGGCACCGGGGAGCTGTTTTTT	CASSHGTGTGELFF
-	once	TRBV19	TRBJ1-4	14	TGTGCCAGTAGCGCGAGGCTTGGGAATGAAAAACTGTTTTTT	CASSARLGNEKLFF
-	-	TRBV28	TRBJ1-5	16	TGTGCCAGCAGTCCGGGCGGGGGATATAGCAATCAGCCCCAGCATTTT	CASSPGGGYSNQPQHF
-	-	TRBV10-1	TRBJ1-2	13	TGCGCCAGCAGTGCCTCCCCCCGGGGTGGCTACACCTTC	CASSASPRGGYTF
TRBD1	once	TRBV11-3	TRBJ2-5	15	TGTGCCAGCAGCCGTGGGACAGGGGACGATATAACCCAGTACTTC	CASSRGTGDDITQYF
TRBD1	-	TRBV4-1	TRBJ2-2	16	TGCGCCAGCAGCCAAGTACAGGGGTTTAACACCGGGGAGCTGTTTTTT	CASSQVQGFNTGELFF
-	-	TRBV5-1	TRBJ2-5	13	TGCGCCAGCAGCTTAGAGGGGGAAGAGACCCAGTACTTC	CASSLEGEETQYF
-	-	TRBV18	TRBJ2-5	14	TGTGCCAGTTGCAAGGCTATTCAGGGAGAGACCCAGTACTTC	CASCKAIQGETQYF
-	many	TRBV19	TRBJ1-2	11	TGTGCCAGTAGTGCCGTATTTGGCTACACCTTC	CASSAVFGYTF
-	-	TRBV28	TRBJ1-1	12	TGTGCCAGCCACGGCATGAACACTGAAGCTTTCTTT	CASHGMNTEAFF
-	-	TRBV10-3	TRBJ2-7	11	TGTGCCATCAGTGCGGCCCACGAGCAGTACTTC	CAISAAHEQYF
-	-	TRBV2	TRBJ1-5	14	TGTGCCAGCAGCCCGATGTATAGCAATCAGCCCCAGCATTTT	CASSPMYSNQPQHF
-	once	TRBV19	TRBJ2-1	13	TGTGCCACCACAGGGCCGCCATACAATGAGCAGTTCTTC	CATTGPPYNEQFF
-	-	TRBV9	TRBJ2-3	14	TGTGCCAGCAGCGTAGGACTTGGCACAGATACGCAGTATTTT	CASSVGLGTDTQYF
-	few	TRBV7-2	TRBJ1-2	15	TGTGCCAGCAGCTTCCCTTCAACAGCTTTCTATGGCTACACCTTC	CASSFPSTAFYGYTF
TRBD1	-	TRBV7-2	TRBJ2-7	13	TGTGCCAGCAGCCGGGACAGCTCGTACGAGCAGTACTTC	CASSRDSSYEQYF
-	-	TRBV19	TRBJ2-7	14	TGTGCCAGTAGTTATGTGGGGAGCGGTTACGAGCAGTACTTC	CASSYVGSGYEQYF
-	-	TRBV29-1	TRBJ2-7	14	-	CSVSGRAGAYEQYF
-	once	TRBV18	TRBJ1-1	12	TGTGCCAGCAAGAGGGGCAACACTGAAGCTTTCTTT	CASKRGNTEAFF
-	-	TRBV18	TRBJ1-4	13	TGTGCCAGCTCACCGGATACTAAAGCGTCTGCTTTTTTT	CASSPDTKASAFF
-	-	TRBV7-9	TRBJ1-3	15	TGTGCCAGCAGCACCCTACCAGGAGAAGGAAACACCATATATTTT	CASSTLPGEGNTIYF
TRBD2	few	TRBV5-1	TRBJ2-3	16	TGCGCCAGCAGCGTAGGGACTAGCGGGAGATGGGATACGCAGTATTTT	CASSVGTSGRWDTQYF
-	-	TRBV7-2	TRBJ2-7	11	TGTGCCAGCAGCCTGAGCTACGAGCAGTACTTC	CASSLSYEQYF
-	-	TRBV9	TRBJ1-2	12	TGTGCCAGCAGAGTTTTGGGTGGGGGCTACACCTTC	CASRVLGGGYTF
-	-	TRBV6-1	TRBJ1-2	14	TGTGCCAGCACGGAGGGCCTTTCTAACTATGGCTACACCTTC	CASTEGLSNYGYTF
-	medium-sized	TRBV5-1	TRBJ2-2	13	TGCGCCAGCAGCTTGGCCTGGACCGGGGAGCTGTTTTTT	CASSLAWTGELFF
-	-	TRBV19	TRBJ1-1	14	TGTGCCAGTACCGATTCAGGACCAGATGCTGAAGCTTTCTTT	CASTDSGPDAEAFF
TRBD1	once	TRBV6-6	TRBJ1-5	15	TGTGCCAGCAGTTACTCGGGGGACAGCGATCAGCCCCAGCATTTT	CASSYSGDSDQPQHF
-	-	TRBV6-6	TRBJ1-2	16	TGTGCCAGCAGTTCCCCCTTGGGGGGGCTGAACTATGGCTACACCTTC	CASSSPLGGLNYGYTF
TRBD1	-	TRBV19	TRBJ2-7	15	TGTGCCAGTAGACCCGGGACAGGGAGCTCCTACGAGCAGTACTTC	CASRPGTGSSYEQYF
-	-	TRBV7-9	TRBJ2-1	13	TGTGCCAGCAGCCTTGACATCTACAATGAGCAGTTCTTC	CASSLDIYNEQFF
-	-	TRBV5-4	TRBJ2-3	15	TGTGCCAGCAGCTTCCCAGGGGTCTCTCCAGATACGCAGTATTTT	CASSFPGVSPDTQYF
-	once	TRBV6-1	TRBJ1-5	14	TGTGCCAGCAGGGCAGGGCCTAGCAATCAGCCCCAGCATTTT	CASRAGPSNQPQHF
-	once	TRBV28	TRBJ1-3	15	TGTGCCAGCAGTTCCGAGAGGGGCACTGGAAACACCATATATTTT	CASSSERGTGNTIYF
TRBD2	-	TRBV10-3	TRBJ2-1	15	TGTGCCATCAGTATTCTAGCGGGGGGCCCCAATGAGCAGTTCTTC	CAISILAGGPNEQFF
-	-	TRBV5-1	TRBJ2-7	15	TGCGCCAGCTCGAGTTGGGCAGGGAATTCCTACGAGCAGTACTTC	CASSSWAGNSYEQYF
TRBD1	-	TRBV27	TRBJ2-7	16	TGTGCCAGCAGTTTATCTTACAGGGGAGTGAACTACGAGCAGTACTTC	CASSLSYRGVNYEQYF
-	few	TRBV2	TRBJ1-5	12	TGTGCCAGCACGAGGGGCCCTCAGCCCCAGCATTTT	CASTRGPQPQHF
-	-	TRBV29-1	TRBJ2-3	10	TGCAGCGTCACAGGGTTTGCGCAGTATTTT	CSVTGFAQYF
-	-	TRBV4-3	TRBJ2-3	14	TGCGCCAGCAGCAAAGGGGCTAGCCCAGATACGCAGTATTTT	CASSKGASPDTQYF
TRBD1	-	TRBV19	TRBJ2-6	15	TGTGCCAGTAGTCCGGGGACAGCTGGGGCCAACGTCCTGACTTTC	CASSPGTAGANVLTF
-	-	TRBV6-5	TRBJ1-4	13	TGTGCCAGCAGTTACTCAGGGAATGAAAAACTGTTTTTT	CASSYSGNEKLFF
TRBD1	-	TRBV19	TRBJ1-4	14	TGTGCCAGTAAGGAGGACAGGGGGCGTGAAAAACTGTTTTTT	CASKEDRGREKLFF
-	-	TRBV7-3	TRBJ2-5	12	TGTGCCAGCAGCAATTTGGGGGAGACCCAGTACTTC	CASSNLGETQYF
-	-	TRBV5-4	TRBJ2-2	16	TGTGCCAGCAGCTTGAGCAGGGGATTGAACACCGGGGAGCTGTTTTTT	CASSLSRGLNTGELFF
-	-	TRBV25-1	TRBJ1-5	14	TGTGCCAGCCGGGACACTTATAGCAATCAGCCCCAGCATTTT	CASRDTYSNQPQHF
TRBD1	-	TRBV7-9	TRBJ1-1	15	TGTGCCAGCAGCTTAGGGGACAGGGTGGATACTGAAGCTTTCTTT	CASSLGDRVDTEAFF
TRBD1	-	TRBV19	TRBJ2-7	13	TGTGCCAGTAGTCTACGGACAGGGTACGAGCAGTACTTC	CASSLRTGYEQYF
-	-	TRBV5-1	TRBJ2-1	13	TGCGCCAGCAACCCCTTACCCGCCAATGAGCAGTTCTTC	CASNPLPANEQFF
-	-	TRBV7-8	TRBJ1-5	13	TGTGCCAGCAGCCAGGGGAATAATCAGCCCCAGCATTTT	CASSQGNNQPQHF